This TCR beta chain appears in the sequencing data of a study of OX40 agonist ivuxolimab in advanced cancers. Study-level background: Enrollees could have had prior anti-PD-1, anti-PD-L1 or anti-CTLA-4 therapy, which under 50% had received.

This clone was picked up a small number of times. Germline V gives CDR1 SQVTM, CDR2 ANQGSEA. V lost 4 bases, J lost 6 bases, and 5 bases stayed unmatched. CDR3 length: 12 residues. Assay used: immunoSEQ multiplex PCR; TCRdb lists only in-frame clones, some missing. The sample consists of around 66,000 clones, about 86% of them appearing once. Any history of autoimmune disease or systemic immunosuppression disqualified patients. At baseline, cycle 4 day 1, and cycle 7 day 1, blood was sampled. This TCR came from an adult with an advanced solid tumor such as melanoma, head and neck, liver or kidney cancer. V is TRBV29-1 and J is TRBJ2-7; 8 bases fit TRBD1. The input for sequencing was CD4+ or CD8+ T cells sorted from blood, taken in a trial of the OX40 agonist ivuxolimab. For the CDR3, the DNA is TGCAGCGTTGGGCAGGGGGCTTCCGAGCAGTACTTC. Translation: CSVGQGASEQYF.